This TCR beta chain appears in the sequencing data of a study of T cells in localized non-small cell lung cancer. Per germline, CDR1 MDHEN and CDR2 SYDVKM. Trimming left V 4 bases short and J 12 bases short, with 13 bases between. This CDR3 region has 13 residues. This clone appeared once. Method: immunoSEQ multiplex PCR; TCRdb's copy keeps in-frame clones and lacks some. The table lists roughly 13,000 clones, roughly nine tenths of them singletons. The receptor comes from a man aged 35-69 years with stage III lung adenocarcinoma. This chain joins TRBV28 and TRBJ2-6; tentatively, D is TRBD1 (5 bases). The sample was peripheral blood mononuclear cells, taken before any cancer treatment. The CDR3 is CASSSPAQGVLTF. The CDR3, as DNA: TGTGCCAGCAGTTCCCCCGCCCAGGGCGTCCTGACTTTC.